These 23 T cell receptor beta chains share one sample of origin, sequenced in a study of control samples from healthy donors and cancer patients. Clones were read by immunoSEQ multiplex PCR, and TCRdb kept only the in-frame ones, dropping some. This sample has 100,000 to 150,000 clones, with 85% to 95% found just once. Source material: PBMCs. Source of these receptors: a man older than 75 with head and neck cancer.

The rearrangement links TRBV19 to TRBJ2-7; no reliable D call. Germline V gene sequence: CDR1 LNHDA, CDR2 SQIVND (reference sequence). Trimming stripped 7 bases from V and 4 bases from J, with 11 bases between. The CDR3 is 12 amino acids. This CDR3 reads CASISPRYEQYF. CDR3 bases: TGTGCCAGTATTAGCCCAAGATACGAGCAGTACTTC.

CDR3 nucleotide sequence: TGTGCCAGCAGCTTAATACTTATGGACAGGCCCCAGGAGACCCAGTACTTC. This codes for CASSLILMDRPQETQYF. V and J are TRBV28 and TRBJ2-5, with 7 bases lining up with TRBD1. From germline, CDR1 is MDHEN and CDR2 SYDVKM. The V gene end was trimmed by 6 bases and the J gene end by 5 bases; junction bases not matched to a gene: 18. CDR3 length: 17 amino acids.

This chain's CDR3 is CASSQGGQGRREQYF. The CDR3 region has the DNA TGCGCCAGCAGCCAGGGGGGACAGGGAAGGCGCGAGCAGTACTTC. V is TRBV4-1 and J is TRBJ2-7; 9 bases are shared with TRBD1. With 3 bases clipped from V and 6 bases from J, the junction kept 9 bases outside the gene matches. The germline V gene has CDR1 MGHRA and CDR2 YSYEKL. This CDR3 has 15 residues.

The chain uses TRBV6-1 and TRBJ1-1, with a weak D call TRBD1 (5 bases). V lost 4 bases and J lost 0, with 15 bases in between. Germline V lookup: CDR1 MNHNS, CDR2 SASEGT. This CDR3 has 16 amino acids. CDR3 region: CASSAATQVLNTEAFF. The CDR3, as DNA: TGTGCCAGCAGTGCCGCGACACAGGTCCTGAACACTGAAGCTTTCTTT.

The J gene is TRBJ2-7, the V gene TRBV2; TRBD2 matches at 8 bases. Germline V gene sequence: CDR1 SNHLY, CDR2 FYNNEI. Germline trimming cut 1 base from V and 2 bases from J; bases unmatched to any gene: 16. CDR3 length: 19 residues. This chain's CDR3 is CASSEGPAGRKRGTYEQYF. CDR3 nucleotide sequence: TGTGCCAGCAGTGAAGGACCAGCAGGGAGGAAGCGGGGGACCTACGAGCAGTACTTC.

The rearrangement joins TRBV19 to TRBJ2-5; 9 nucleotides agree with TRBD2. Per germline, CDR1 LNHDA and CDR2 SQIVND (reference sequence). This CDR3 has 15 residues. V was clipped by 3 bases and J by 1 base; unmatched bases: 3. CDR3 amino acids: CASSMVREGQETQYF. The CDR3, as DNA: TGTGCCAGTAGTATGGTGCGGGAGGGCCAAGAGACCCAGTACTTC. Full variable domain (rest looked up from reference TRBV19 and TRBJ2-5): DGGITQSPKYLFRKEGQNVTLSCEQNLNHDAMYWYRQDPGQGLRLIYYSQIVNDFQKGDIAEGYSVSREKKESFPLTVTSAQKNPTAFYLCASSMVREGQETQYFGPGTRLLVL.

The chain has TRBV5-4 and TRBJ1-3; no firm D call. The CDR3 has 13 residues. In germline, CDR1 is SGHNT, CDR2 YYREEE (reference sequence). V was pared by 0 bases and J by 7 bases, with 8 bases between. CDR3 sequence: CASSLGAGNTIYF. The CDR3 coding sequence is TGTGCCAGCAGCTTGGGAGCAGGCAACACCATATATTTT.

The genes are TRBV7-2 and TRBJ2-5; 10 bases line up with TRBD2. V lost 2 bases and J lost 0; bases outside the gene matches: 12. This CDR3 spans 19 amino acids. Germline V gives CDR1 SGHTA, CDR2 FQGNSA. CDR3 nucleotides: TGTGCCAGCAGCTTATCGCGGACTAGCGGTATACCGTACCAAGAGACCCAGTACTTC. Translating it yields CASSLSRTSGIPYQETQYF.

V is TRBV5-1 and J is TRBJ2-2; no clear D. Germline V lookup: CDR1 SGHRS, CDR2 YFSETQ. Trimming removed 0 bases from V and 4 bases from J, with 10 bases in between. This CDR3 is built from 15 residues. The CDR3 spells CASSLETSGTGELFF. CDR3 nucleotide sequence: TGCGCCAGCAGCTTGGAAACCAGTGGCACCGGGGAGCTGTTTTTT.

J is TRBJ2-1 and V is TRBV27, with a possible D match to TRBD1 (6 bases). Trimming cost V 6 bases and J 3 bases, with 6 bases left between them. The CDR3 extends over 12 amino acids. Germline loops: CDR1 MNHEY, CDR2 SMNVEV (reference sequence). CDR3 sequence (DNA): TGTGCCAGCAGACAGGGCTACAATGAGCAGTTCTTC. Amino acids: CASRQGYNEQFF.

CDR3 in amino acids: CASSPPTGNYGYTF. In DNA, the CDR3 is TGTGCCAGCTCACCACCGACAGGAAACTATGGCTACACCTTC. This chain links TRBV18 with TRBJ1-2; a weak D match, TRBD1 (6 bases). CDR1 KGHSH and CDR2 LQKENI come from the germline V gene. This CDR3 is built from 14 residues. Trimming removed 0 bases at V and 2 bases at J, with 7 bases between.

CDR3 region: CASSQEDRRTETQYF. The CDR3 region has the DNA TGCGCCAGCAGCCAAGAAGATCGTCGCACGGAGACCCAGTACTTC. The genes are TRBV4-1 and TRBJ2-5, with D unresolved. CDR3 length: 15 residues. The V and J ends lost 0 bases and 5 bases respectively, with 13 bases between them. Germline V CDR1 and CDR2: MGHRA, YSYEKL.

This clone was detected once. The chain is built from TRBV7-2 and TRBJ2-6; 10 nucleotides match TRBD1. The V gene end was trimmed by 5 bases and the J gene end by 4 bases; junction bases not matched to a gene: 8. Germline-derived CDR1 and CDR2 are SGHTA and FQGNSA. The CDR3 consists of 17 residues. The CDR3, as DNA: TGTGCCAGCAGCAACCGACAGGGGGCAAGAGGGGCCAACGTCCTGACTTTC. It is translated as CASSNRQGARGANVLTF.

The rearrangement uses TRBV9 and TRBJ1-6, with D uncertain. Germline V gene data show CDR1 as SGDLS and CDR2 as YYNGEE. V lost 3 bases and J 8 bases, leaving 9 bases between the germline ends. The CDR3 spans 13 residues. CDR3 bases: TGTGCCAGCAGCGCAGCGACTTATTCACCCCTCCACTTT. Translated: CASSAATYSPLHF.

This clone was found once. CDR3 sequence: CASRALDWGQETQYF. In DNA, the CDR3 is TGCGCCAGCAGAGCCTTGGACTGGGGGCAAGAGACCCAGTACTTC. The chain couples TRBV10-2 to TRBJ2-5; either TRBD1 or TRBD2 may fit D (5 bases each). Germline lookup yields CDR1 WSHSY and CDR2 SAAADI. There are 15 residues in the CDR3. With 6 bases removed from V and 2 bases from J, the gap between germline ends came to 16 bases.

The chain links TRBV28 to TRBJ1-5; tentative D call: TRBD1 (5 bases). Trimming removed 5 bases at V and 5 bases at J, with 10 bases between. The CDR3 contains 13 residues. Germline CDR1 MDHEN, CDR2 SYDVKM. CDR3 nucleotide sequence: TGTGCCAGCAGTCCAGGGTTAGATCAGCCCCAGCATTTT. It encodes CASSPGLDQPQHF.

In DNA, the CDR3 is TGCAGCGTTGAACCAGGGGCGGACTATGGCTACACCTTC. It specifies CSVEPGADYGYTF. The gene calls are TRBV29-1 and TRBJ1-2; D is perhaps TRBD1 (6 bases). CDR3 length: 13 amino acids. From germline, CDR1 is SQVTM and CDR2 ANQGSEA. The V end lost 2 bases, the J end lost 3 bases, and 10 bases lay between the germline ends.

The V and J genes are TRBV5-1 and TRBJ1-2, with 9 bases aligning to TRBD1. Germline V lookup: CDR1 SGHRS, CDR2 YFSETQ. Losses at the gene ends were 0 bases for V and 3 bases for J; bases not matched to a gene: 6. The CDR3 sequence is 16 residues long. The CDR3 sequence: CASSLGGQGNDYGYTF. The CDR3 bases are TGCGCCAGCAGCTTGGGGGGACAGGGAAACGACTATGGCTACACCTTC.

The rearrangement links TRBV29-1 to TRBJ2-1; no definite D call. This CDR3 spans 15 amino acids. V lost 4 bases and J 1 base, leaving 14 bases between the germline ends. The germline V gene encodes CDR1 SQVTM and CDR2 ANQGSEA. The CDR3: CSVARAPTSYNEQFF. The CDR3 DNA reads TGCAGCGTTGCACGAGCTCCTACATCCTACAATGAGCAGTTCTTC.

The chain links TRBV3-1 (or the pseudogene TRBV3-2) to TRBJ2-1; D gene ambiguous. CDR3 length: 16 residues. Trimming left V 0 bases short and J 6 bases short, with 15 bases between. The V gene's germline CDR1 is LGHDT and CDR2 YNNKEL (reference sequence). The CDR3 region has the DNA TGTGCCAGCAGCCAAGATCATTCGCAGGCGCCCAATGAGCAGTTCTTC. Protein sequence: CASSQDHSQAPNEQFF.

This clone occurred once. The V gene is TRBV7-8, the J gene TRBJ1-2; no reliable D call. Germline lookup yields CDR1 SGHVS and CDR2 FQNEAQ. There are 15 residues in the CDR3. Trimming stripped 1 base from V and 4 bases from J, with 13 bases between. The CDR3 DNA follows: TGTGCCAGCAGCTTAGATAGGAGTCTCAGCTATGGCTACACCTTC. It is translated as CASSLDRSLSYGYTF. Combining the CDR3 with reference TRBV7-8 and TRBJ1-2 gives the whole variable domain GAGVSQSPRYKVAKRGQDVALRCDPISGHVSLFWYQQALGQGPEFLTYFQNEAQLDKSGLPSDRFFAERPEGSVSTLKIQRTQQEDSAVYLCASSLDRSLSYGYTFGSGTRLTVV.

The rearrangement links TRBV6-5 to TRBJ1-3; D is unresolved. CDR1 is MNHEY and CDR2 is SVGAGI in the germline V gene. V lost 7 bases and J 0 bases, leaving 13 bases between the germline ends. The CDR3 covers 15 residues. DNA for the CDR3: TGTGCCAGCACCCCCGTGAGGATCTCTGGAAACACCATATATTTT. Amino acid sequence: CASTPVRISGNTIYF.

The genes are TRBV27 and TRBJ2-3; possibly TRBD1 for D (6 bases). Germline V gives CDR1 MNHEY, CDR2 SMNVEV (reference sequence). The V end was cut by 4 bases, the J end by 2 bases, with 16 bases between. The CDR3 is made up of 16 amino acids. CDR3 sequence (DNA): TGTGCCAGCAGTTATCAACAGGGTTTTGTCACAGATACGCAGTATTTT. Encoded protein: CASSYQQGFVTDTQYF.